These T cell receptor beta chains were read from a single sample in a study of cytomegalovirus exposure and HLA in healthy donors. Only in-frame clones appear in the TCRdb table, and some are missing; sequencing was by immunoSEQ multiplex PCR. The sample comprises some 140,000 clones, more than 70% of which are singletons, and around 0.99% rests with the top ten. The sequenced material came from PBMCs. The receptor set was obtained from a male donor in good health and CMV-seronegative. Each CDR3 is given with its conserved first and last residue.

>TRBV6-6|TRBJ2-7
CASRFLARAVYEQYF
>TRBV5-8|TRBJ1-3
CASSSYFPRENTIYF
>TRBV5-1|TRBJ1-1
CASSSNRNTEAFF
>TRBV7-9|TRBJ2-1
CASSLAPGSPGWEQFF
>TRBV5-1|TRBJ2-1
CASSLDSGGNNEQFF
>TRBV19|TRBJ1-5
CASSLDREYQPQHF
>TRBV11-2|TRBJ2-7
CASSQERGAPYEQYF
>TRBV5-1|TRBJ1-6
CASSSTGGSNSPLHF
>TRBV5-1|TRBJ2-5
CASSFWGQGVQETQYF
>TRBV5-5|TRBJ2-7
CASSLMTASYEQYF
>TRBV25-1|TRBJ2-7
CASSEGGDQNEQYF